This TCR beta chain was profiled in a study of cytomegalovirus exposure and HLA in healthy donors. Study-level results: The dataset shows that most TCR sequences were rare, while some public TCRs occurred in many donors. The CMV antigen specificity of a few CMV-associated chains was confirmed through in vitro analysis.

CDR1 and CDR2 (germline): MDHEN, SYDVKM. The V end lost 8 bases, the J end lost 8 bases, and 16 bases lay between the germline ends. CDR3 length equals 13 residues. The protocol was immunoSEQ multiplex PCR, while the TCRdb copy is restricted to in-frame clones and leaves out a portion. The table lists 110,000 to 150,000 clones, 80% to 90% of them singletons. The donors were part of the validation cohort of more than 90 subjects. That cohort was separate from the first cohort, which comprised some 670 subjects. As concerns this clone: What it binds is not known.

V and J are TRBV28 and TRBJ2-1; perhaps TRBD2 as D (5 bases). The source is a woman aged 30 to 39 in good health and CMV-seropositive. The sample was PBMCs. CDR3 nucleotide sequence: TGTGCCAGCTCCGGGGTGGGGTGGGATGAGCAGTTCTTC. Residues: CASSGVGWDEQFF.